This T cell receptor (beta chain) came from a study of T cells in Graves' hyperthyroidism and ophthalmopathy. Amplification of TCR beta CDR3 regions was performed using RNA transcripts as template. Using the HTBI primer set, a first-round RT-PCR was run on the TCR CDR3. MiXCR, run by TCRdb on the multiplex PCR reads, gives a single entry per CDR3 protein. The sample shows 95,000 to 110,000 distinct CDR3 sequences, around 50% of them seen only once. The CDR3 length is 13 residues. V lost 7 bases and J 3 bases, leaving 13 bases between the germline ends. CDR1 and CDR2 (germline): SGHNT, YYREEE (reference sequence). The table lists this clonotype with many counts.

The TCR originated in a middle-aged man with Graves' hyperthyroidism. Sequencing input: blood. The V call is TRBV5-4, the J call TRBJ1-2; TRBD1 might be the D (5 bases). The CDR3 here is CASGQDIDYGYTF. The DNA for the CDR3 is TGTGCCAGCGGTCAGGACATTGACTATGGCTACACCTTC.